One sample yielded the 14 T cell receptor beta chains listed below, sequenced in a study of blood T cells in healthy people across ages. Using a J-beta primer mix together with a sample-barcoded 5' primer, a second PCR was run for roughly 6 to 11 cycles. Each CDR3 protein gets one entry after TCRdb re-called the 5' RACE reads with MiXCR. The sample shows 600,000 to 850,000 distinct CDR3 sequences, roughly 44% of them seen only once. The sequenced sample was blood. The receptor set was obtained from a woman aged 55-75 years in good health.

This sequence joins TRBV7-2 and TRBJ1-4; 10 nucleotides align to TRBD1. Trimming removed 2 bases from V and 7 bases from J; junction bases left unmatched: 16. This CDR3 contains 19 residues. CDR1 SGHTA and CDR2 FQGNSA come from the germline V gene. The CDR3 protein is CASSLMAGGTGARSEKLFF. The CDR3 DNA reads as TGTGCCAGCAGCTTAATGGCTGGGGGGACAGGGGCGCGTAGTGAAAAACTGTTTTTT. The full variable domain, completed using reference TRBV7-2 and TRBJ1-4, is GAGVSQSPSNKVTEKGKDVELRCDPISGHTALYWYRQSLGQGLEFLIYFQGNSAPDKSGLPSDRFSAERTGGSVSTLTIQRTQQEDSAVYLCASSLMAGGTGARSEKLFFGSGTQLSVL.

The chain has TRBV15 and TRBJ2-2; no clear D gene. The CDR3 runs 14 residues. V lost 0 bases to trimming and J lost 6 bases, with 8 bases between them. Germline CDR1 is LNHNV and CDR2 is YYDKDF (reference sequence). The CDR3 is CATSRDLTPGELFF. The CDR3 nucleotides are TGTGCCACCAGCAGAGATTTAACGCCCGGGGAGCTGTTTTTT.

The chain recombines TRBV28 with TRBJ1-6; TRBD1 aligns across 7 bases. V shed 6 bases, J shed 5 bases, and the junction held 10 bases outside the gene matches. Germline V gives CDR1 MDHEN, CDR2 SYDVKM. The CDR3 is 16 amino acids. In DNA, the CDR3 is TGTGCCAGCAGCCTGACCAGGACAGGAAATAATTCACCCCTCCACTTT. Amino acid sequence: CASSLTRTGNNSPLHF. The entire variable domain, with the rest obtained from reference TRBV28 and TRBJ1-6, is as follows: DVKVTQSSRYLVKRTGEKVFLECVQDMDHENMFWYRQDPGLGLRLIYFSYDVKMKEKGDIPEGYSVSREKKERFSLILESASTNQTSMYLCASSLTRTGNNSPLHFGNGTRLTVT.

The chain links TRBV11-3 to TRBJ2-7; D is unclear. V lost 4 bases and J lost 3, with 7 bases in between. This CDR3 comprises 12 residues. Germline V gene data show CDR1 as SGHNT and CDR2 as YENEEA. The CDR3 loop reads CASSSENYEQYF. As DNA, the CDR3 is TGTGCCAGCAGCTCCGAGAACTACGAGCAGTACTTC.

For the CDR3, the DNA is TGTGCCAGCAGCTCGGACAGGGAGTACAATGAGCAGTTCTTC. As protein: CASSSDREYNEQFF. This chain uses TRBV7-3 with TRBJ2-1; TRBD1 matches at 8 bases. The junction had 3 bases not matched to a gene; V was cut back by 4 bases and J by 4 bases. Germline CDR1 and CDR2: SGHTA and FQGTGA. There are 14 residues in the CDR3.

This chain links TRBV6-1 with TRBJ2-7, with no clear D. This CDR3 has 9 residues. Germline-derived CDR1 and CDR2 are MNHNS and SASEGT. Trimming took 11 bases from V and 3 from J, leaving 5 bases between them. CDR3 loop: CAEDYEQYF. The CDR3 DNA reads TGTGCCGAAGACTACGAGCAGTACTTC.

This clonotype was detected ten times or more. V is TRBV7-3 and J is TRBJ2-5; TRBD1 agrees at 7 bases. V lost 5 bases, J lost 2 bases, and 2 bases stayed unmatched. The germline V gene encodes CDR1 SGHTA and CDR2 FQGTGA. The CDR3 has 13 amino acids. CDR3 sequence (DNA): TGTGCCAGCAGCCGGGGACAGCAAGAGACCCAGTACTTC. Translation: CASSRGQQETQYF.

There are a few counts of this clonotype. The chain carries TRBV24-1 and TRBJ2-3, with a tentative D call TRBD2 (6 bases). V shed 5 bases and J shed 0 bases, with 8 bases lying between them. The CDR3 totals 14 residues. Germline loops: CDR1 KGHDR, CDR2 SFDVKD. The CDR3 reads CATSGGKSTDTQYF. CDR3 nucleotides: TGTGCCACCAGTGGCGGGAAGAGCACAGATACGCAGTATTTT.

This clonotype has more than one count but fewer than ten. V gene TRBV9 combines with J gene TRBJ2-1, with 13 bases matching TRBD2. The V segment lost 0 bases and the J segment 6 bases; nucleotides outside the gene matches: 3. Germline V lookup: CDR1 SGDLS, CDR2 YYNGEE. This CDR3 is built from 16 residues. CDR3: CASSVGLAGGINEQFF. In nucleotides, the CDR3 is TGTGCCAGCAGCGTAGGACTAGCGGGAGGAATCAATGAGCAGTTCTTC.

The chain has TRBV28 and TRBJ2-5; the D gene is possibly TRBD1 (5 bases). CDR3 length: 15 amino acids. Germline values: CDR1 MDHEN, CDR2 SYDVKM. V was cut by 3 bases and J by 0 bases, with 11 bases left in between. The CDR3 loop is CASSFSAGYQETQYF. DNA of the CDR3: TGTGCCAGCAGTTTCTCGGCAGGGTACCAAGAGACCCAGTACTTC.

This clonotype came up a few times. This CDR3 reads CASSVSGDGEQFF. The CDR3 DNA reads TGTGCCAGCAGCGTATCTGGGGACGGGGAGCAGTTCTTC. This chain uses TRBV9 with TRBJ2-1; D could derive from TRBD1 or TRBD2 (5 bases each). The length of the CDR3 is 13 residues. Germline V CDR1 and CDR2: SGDLS, YYNGEE. Deletions cut 1 base from V and 10 bases from J, with 12 bases between.

The genes are TRBV5-1 and TRBJ2-4; TRBD2 might be the D (6 bases). Germline CDR1 SGHRS, CDR2 YFSETQ. The CDR3 has 13 amino acids. V was pared by 0 bases and J by 13 bases, with 14 bases between. CDR3 DNA sequence: TGCGCCAGCAGCTTGGCGGAGGGTAGTGAGCAGTACTTC. It is translated as CASSLAEGSEQYF. The entire variable domain, with the rest obtained from reference TRBV5-1 and TRBJ2-4, is as follows: KAGVTQTPRYLIKTRGQQVTLSCSPISGHRSVSWYQQTPGQGLQFLFEYFSETQRNKGNFPGRFSGRQFSNSRSEMNVSTLELGDSALYLCASSLAEGSEQYFGAGTRLSVL.

A note on this clonotype: A much larger clonotype is one base distant, so this may be a read error. The chain's CDR3 is CTSRVDREETQYF. Written as DNA, the CDR3 is TGTACCAGCAGAGTTGACAGGGAAGAGACCCAGTACTTC. The J gene is TRBJ2-5, the V gene TRBV6-2 or TRBV6-3; 7 bases match TRBD1. The CDR3 runs to 13 residues. Germline loops: CDR1 MNHEY, CDR2 SVGEGT.

V usage is TRBV9 and J usage is TRBJ1-2; TRBD1 aligns across 7 bases. V dropped 5 bases and J dropped 2; count of bases not matched to a gene: 6. The germline gives CDR1 SGDLS, CDR2 YYNGEE. The CDR3 is 14 amino acids. The CDR3 sequence is CASSVGGQNYGYTF. In DNA, the CDR3 is TGTGCCAGCAGTGTGGGGGGACAGAACTATGGCTACACCTTC.